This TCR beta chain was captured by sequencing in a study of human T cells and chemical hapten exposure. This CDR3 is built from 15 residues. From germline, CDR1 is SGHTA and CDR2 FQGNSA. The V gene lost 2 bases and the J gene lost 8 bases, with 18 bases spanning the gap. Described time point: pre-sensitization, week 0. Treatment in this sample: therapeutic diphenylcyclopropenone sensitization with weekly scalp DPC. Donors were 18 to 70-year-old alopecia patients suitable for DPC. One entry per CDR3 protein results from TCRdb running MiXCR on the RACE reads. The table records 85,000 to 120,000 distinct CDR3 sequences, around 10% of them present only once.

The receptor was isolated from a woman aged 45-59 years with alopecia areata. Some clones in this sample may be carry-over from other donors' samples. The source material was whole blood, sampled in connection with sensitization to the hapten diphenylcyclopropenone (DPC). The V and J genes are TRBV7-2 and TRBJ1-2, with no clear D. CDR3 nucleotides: TGTGCCAGCAGCTTAACAGCCCTGGCCCCTAACGGCTACACCTTC. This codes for CASSLTALAPNGYTF.